The 11 T cell receptor beta chains reported below all come from one sample, sequenced in a study of shared clonotypes between healthy human individuals. Data came from immunoSEQ multiplex PCR; TCRdb stores just in-frame clones and leaves some out. Of 2 million to 2.5 million clones listed, around 95% are singletons. The sample consisted of naive CD4+ T cells sorted from blood. Sample subset: CD45RA+ positively selected. These receptors were obtained from a man between 18 and 35 years old in good health.

The V gene is TRBV6-1, the J gene TRBJ2-7, with 9 bases identical to TRBD1. This CDR3 has 14 amino acids. The trim removed 6 bases at V and 11 bases at J, leaving 14 bases unmatched. The germline V gene encodes CDR1 MNHNS and CDR2 SASEGT. This chain's CDR3 is CASRAGTGPSLKYF. CDR3 nucleotide sequence: TGTGCCAGCAGAGCCGGGACAGGGCCCAGTCTTAAGTACTTC.

The V gene is TRBV5-4, the J gene TRBJ2-3; the match to TRBD2 covers 8 bases. V gave up 0 bases and J gave up 0 bases; unmatched junction bases: 6. The CDR3 spans 17 residues. Germline CDR1 SGHNT, CDR2 YYREEE (reference sequence). CDR3 bases: TGTGCCAGCAGCTTGGACCCCGGCGGGGGGAGCACAGATACGCAGTATTTT. This sequence encodes CASSLDPGGGSTDTQYF. Full variable domain (outside the CDR3, taken from reference TRBV5-4 and TRBJ2-3): ETGVTQSPTHLIKTRGQQVTLRCSSQSGHNTVSWYQQALGQGPQFIFQYYREEENGRGNFPPRFSGLQFPNYSSELNVNALELDDSALYLCASSLDPGGGSTDTQYFGPGTRLTVL.

V is TRBV4-3 and J is TRBJ1-6; no clear D gene. The CDR3 sequence is 16 residues long. Trimming stripped 3 bases from V and 0 bases from J, with 9 bases between. Germline CDR1 LGHNA, CDR2 YSLEER. The CDR3 region has the DNA TGCGCCAGCAGCCAGTTAAGCAGCTCCTATAATTCACCCCTCCACTTT. This gives the protein CASSQLSSSYNSPLHF.

This chain joins TRBV6-5 and TRBJ1-6, with D possibly matching TRBD1 (6 bases). The CDR3 contains 13 residues. V lost 8 bases to trimming and J lost 7 bases, with 12 bases between them. Looked up from germline, CDR1 is MNHEY and CDR2 is SVGAGI. The DNA for the CDR3 is TGTGCCAGCGGCGGGGGCGCGAATTCACCCCTCCACTTT. This sequence encodes CASGGGANSPLHF.

This clone was seen only once. CDR3 nucleotide sequence: TGTGCCAGCAGTGTAGGAAAACTGTTTTTT. Translation gives CASSVGKLFF. This chain links TRBV2 with TRBJ1-4; D gene unclear. Germline assignment: CDR1 SNHLY and CDR2 FYNNEI. V was pared by 4 bases and J by 10 bases, with 4 bases between. The CDR3 covers 10 residues.

The chain has TRBV30 and TRBJ2-2; 9 bases are shared with TRBD1. V shed 3 bases and J 1 base; nucleotides not matched to a gene: 6. The CDR3 sequence is 16 residues long. Germline V lookup: CDR1 GTSNPN, CDR2 SVGIG (reference sequence). The CDR3 region is CAWRPPDRGNTGELFF. The CDR3 bases are TGTGCCTGGAGACCGCCGGACAGGGGGAACACCGGGGAGCTGTTTTTT. The entire variable domain, with the rest obtained from reference TRBV30 and TRBJ2-2, is as follows: SQTIHQWPATLVQPVGSPLSLECTVEGTSNPNLYWYRQAAGRGLQLLFYSVGIGQISSEVPQNLSASRPQDRQFILSSKKLLLSDSGFYLCAWRPPDRGNTGELFFGEGSRLTVL.

This rearrangement joins TRBV4-1 to TRBJ2-1; 9 nucleotides align to TRBD1. Germline values: CDR1 MGHRA, CDR2 YSYEKL. Germline trimming cut 0 bases from V and 2 bases from J; bases unmatched to any gene: 11. This CDR3 has 19 amino acids. The CDR3 DNA reads as TGCGCCAGCAGCCAAGATCGTCGTGCCCGGGACAGGGCCTACAATGAGCAGTTCTTC. Translating it yields CASSQDRRARDRAYNEQFF.

The chain combines TRBV5-1 with TRBJ2-3; D unclear. The CDR3 has 15 amino acids. The V and J ends lost 6 bases and 0 bases respectively, with 14 bases between them. Per the germline V gene, CDR1 is SGHRS and CDR2 is YFSETQ. For the CDR3, the DNA is TGCGCCAGCACCTCCCTTCTGGGGAGCACAGATACGCAGTATTTT. Its translation is CASTSLLGSTDTQYF. Variable domain in full (rest from reference TRBV5-1 and TRBJ2-3): KAGVTQTPRYLIKTRGQQVTLSCSPISGHRSVSWYQQTPGQGLQFLFEYFSETQRNKGNFPGRFSGRQFSNSRSEMNVSTLELGDSALYLCASTSLLGSTDTQYFGPGTRLTVL.

This clone was counted only a few times. The V gene is TRBV4-1, the J gene TRBJ1-6, with TRBD1 matching over 9 bases. Unmatched junction bases numbered 15, after V lost 4 bases and J lost 8 bases. Per germline, CDR1 MGHRA and CDR2 YSYEKL. This CDR3 is built from 18 residues. CDR3 sequence (DNA): TGCGCCAGCAGCCTCAAAAGCATCCGGGACAGGGAAGATTCACCCCTCCACTTT. Its translation: CASSLKSIRDREDSPLHF.

The genes are TRBV20-1 and TRBJ1-1; D is unresolved. The V end was cut by 0 bases, the J end by 7 bases, with 3 bases between. This CDR3 is built from 10 residues. Germline V lookup: CDR1 DFQATT, CDR2 SNEGSKA (reference sequence). In DNA, the CDR3 is TGCAGTGCTAGAGATATTGAAGCTTTCTTT. It is translated as CSARDIEAFF.

The genes are TRBV11-2 and TRBJ1-5, with a weak D call TRBD1 (6 bases). CDR1 and CDR2 from the germline V gene are SGHAT and FQNNGV. CDR3 length equals 15 residues. Trimming took off 2 bases at V and 3 bases at J, with 11 bases between the two ends. CDR3 sequence reads: CASSLTRGDNQPQHF. For the CDR3, the DNA is TGTGCCAGCAGCTTAACCAGGGGAGACAATCAGCCCCAGCATTTT.